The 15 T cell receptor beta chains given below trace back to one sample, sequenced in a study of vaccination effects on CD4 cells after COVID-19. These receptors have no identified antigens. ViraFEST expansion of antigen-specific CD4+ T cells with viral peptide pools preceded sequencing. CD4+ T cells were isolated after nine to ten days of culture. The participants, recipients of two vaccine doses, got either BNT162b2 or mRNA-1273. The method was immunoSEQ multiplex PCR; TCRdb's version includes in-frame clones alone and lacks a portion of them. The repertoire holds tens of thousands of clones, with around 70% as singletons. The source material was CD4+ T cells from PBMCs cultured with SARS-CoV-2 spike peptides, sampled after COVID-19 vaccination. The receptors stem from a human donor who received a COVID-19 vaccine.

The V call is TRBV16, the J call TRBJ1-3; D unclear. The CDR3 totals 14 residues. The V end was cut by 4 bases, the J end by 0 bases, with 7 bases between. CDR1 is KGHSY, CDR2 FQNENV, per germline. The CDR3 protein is CASSREPSGNTIYF. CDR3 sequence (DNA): TGTGCCAGCAGCCGGGAGCCCTCTGGAAACACCATATATTTT. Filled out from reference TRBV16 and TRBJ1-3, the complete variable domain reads GEEVAQTPKHLVRGEGQKAKLYCAPIKGHSYVFWYQQVLKNEFKFLISFQNENVFDETGMPKERFSAKCLPNSPCSLEIQATKLEDSAVYFCASSREPSGNTIYFGEGSWLTVV.

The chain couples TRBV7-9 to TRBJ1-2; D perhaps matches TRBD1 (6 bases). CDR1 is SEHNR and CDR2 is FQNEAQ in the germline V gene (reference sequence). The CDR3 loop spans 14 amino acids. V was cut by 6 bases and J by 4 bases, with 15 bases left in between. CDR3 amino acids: CASSHRVGGYGYTF. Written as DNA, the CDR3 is TGTGCCAGCAGTCACAGGGTAGGCGGCTATGGCTACACCTTC.

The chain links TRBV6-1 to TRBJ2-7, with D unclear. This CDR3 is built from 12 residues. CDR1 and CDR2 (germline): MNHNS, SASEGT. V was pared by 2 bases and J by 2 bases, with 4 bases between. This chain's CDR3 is CASSESAYEQYF. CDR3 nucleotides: TGTGCCAGCAGTGAATCAGCCTACGAGCAGTACTTC.

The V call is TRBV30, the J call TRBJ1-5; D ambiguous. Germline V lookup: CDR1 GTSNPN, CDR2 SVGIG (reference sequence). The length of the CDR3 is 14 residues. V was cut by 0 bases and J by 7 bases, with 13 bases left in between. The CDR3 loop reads CAWSVSGYGQPQHF. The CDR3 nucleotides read TGTGCCTGGAGTGTGTCAGGATATGGCCAGCCCCAGCATTTT.

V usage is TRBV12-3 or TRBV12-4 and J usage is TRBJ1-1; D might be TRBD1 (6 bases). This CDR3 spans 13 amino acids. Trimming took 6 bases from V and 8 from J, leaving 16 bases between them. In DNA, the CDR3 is TGTGCCAGCAGCCCCGAAGGACAGAGGGAAGCTTTCTTT. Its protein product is CASSPEGQREAFF.

This chain's CDR3 is CASSLDSNSYEQYF. DNA for the CDR3: TGCGCCAGCAGCTTGGACAGTAACTCCTACGAGCAGTACTTC. The V and J genes are TRBV5-1 and TRBJ2-7, with D unclear. Germline V lookup: CDR1 SGHRS, CDR2 YFSETQ. The CDR3 contains 14 residues. V lost 0 bases and J lost 0, with 7 bases in between.

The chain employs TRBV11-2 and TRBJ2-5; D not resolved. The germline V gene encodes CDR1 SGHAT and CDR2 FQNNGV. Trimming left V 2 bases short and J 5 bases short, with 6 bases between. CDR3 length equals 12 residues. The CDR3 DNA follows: TGTGCCAGCAGCTTATTGCGGGAGACCCAGTACTTC. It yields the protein CASSLLRETQYF.

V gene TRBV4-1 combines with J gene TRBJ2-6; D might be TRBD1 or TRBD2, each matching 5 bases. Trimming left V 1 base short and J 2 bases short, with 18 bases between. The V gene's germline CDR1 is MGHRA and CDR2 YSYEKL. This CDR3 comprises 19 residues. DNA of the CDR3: TGCGCCAGCAGCCAAGGAGGGGCGGGCCGAATCGCTGGGGCCAACGTCCTGACTTTC. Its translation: CASSQGGAGRIAGANVLTF.

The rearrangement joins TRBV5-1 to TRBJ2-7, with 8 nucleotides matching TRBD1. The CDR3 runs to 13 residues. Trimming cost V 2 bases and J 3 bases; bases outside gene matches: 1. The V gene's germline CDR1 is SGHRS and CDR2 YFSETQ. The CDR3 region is CASSFDRGYEQYF. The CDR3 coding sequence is TGCGCCAGCAGCTTTGACAGGGGCTACGAGCAGTACTTC.

The CDR3 DNA reads as TGTGCCAGCAGCTTCCCCCTGGACGGGGGCACAGATACGCAGTATTTT. Protein sequence: CASSFPLDGGTDTQYF. The chain has TRBV7-9 and TRBJ2-3; possible D gene TRBD2, 5 bases. The CDR3 has 16 amino acids. With 3 bases removed from V and 1 base from J, the gap between germline ends came to 14 bases. CDR1 SEHNR and CDR2 FQNEAQ come from the germline V gene (reference sequence).

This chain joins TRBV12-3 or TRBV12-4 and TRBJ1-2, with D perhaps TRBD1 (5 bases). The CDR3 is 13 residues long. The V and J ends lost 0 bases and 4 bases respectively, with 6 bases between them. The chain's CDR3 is CASSLAGPYGYTF. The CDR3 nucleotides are TGTGCCAGCAGTTTAGCGGGACCCTATGGCTACACCTTC.

The CDR3 sequence is CASSKGTEAFF. Here the CDR3 DNA reads TGTGCCAGCAGTAAGGGGACTGAAGCTTTCTTT. The V call is TRBV27, the J call TRBJ1-1, with a weak D call TRBD1 (5 bases). Germline CDR1 reads MNHEY; CDR2 reads SMNVEV (reference sequence). V was trimmed by 5 bases and J by 5 bases, leaving 6 bases between them. The CDR3 has 11 amino acids.

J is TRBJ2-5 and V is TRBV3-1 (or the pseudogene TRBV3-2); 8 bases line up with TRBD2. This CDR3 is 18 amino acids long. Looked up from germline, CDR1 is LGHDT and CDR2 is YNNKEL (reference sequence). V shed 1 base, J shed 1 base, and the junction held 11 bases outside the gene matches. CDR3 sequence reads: CASSQGLAGHQSQETQYF. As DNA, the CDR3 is TGTGCCAGCAGCCAAGGGCTAGCGGGCCACCAGTCCCAAGAGACCCAGTACTTC.

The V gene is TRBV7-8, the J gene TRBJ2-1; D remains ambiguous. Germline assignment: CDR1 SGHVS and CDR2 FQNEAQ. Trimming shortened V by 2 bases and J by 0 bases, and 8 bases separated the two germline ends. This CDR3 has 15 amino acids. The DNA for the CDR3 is TGTGCCAGCAGCTTACCCCAGAGCTCCTACAATGAGCAGTTCTTC. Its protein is CASSLPQSSYNEQFF.

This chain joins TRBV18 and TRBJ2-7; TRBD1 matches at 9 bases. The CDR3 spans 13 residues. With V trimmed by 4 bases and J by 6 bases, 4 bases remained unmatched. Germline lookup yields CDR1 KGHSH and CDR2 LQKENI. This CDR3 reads CASSRDRESEQYF. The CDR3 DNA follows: TGTGCCAGCTCACGGGACAGGGAAAGCGAGCAGTACTTC.